These 3 T cell receptor beta chains came from one sample sequenced in a study of chemoradiotherapy in HPV16-positive cancers. Some clones are missing from TCRdb's copy, which holds only in-frame ones; the method was immunoSEQ multiplex PCR. Here the sample spans tens of thousands of clones, around nine tenths being singletons. The source was blood, collected from a patient who underwent chemoradiotherapy. These receptors were obtained from a human donor with HPV-associated anogenital cancer.

This chain links TRBV18 with TRBJ2-1, with 9 bases aligning to TRBD2. The CDR3 runs to 17 residues. From germline, CDR1 is KGHSH and CDR2 LQKENI. Unmatched junction bases numbered 9, after V lost 4 bases and J lost 2 bases. CDR3 sequence reads: CASSLQASGTTYNEQFF. The CDR3 nucleotides are TGTGCCAGCTCACTCCAAGCTAGCGGGACCACCTACAATGAGCAGTTCTTC.

The chain recombines TRBV5-4 with TRBJ2-2, with TRBD2 matching 7 bases. V dropped 4 bases and J dropped 4; count of bases not matched to a gene: 10. Germline V CDR1 and CDR2: SGHNT, YYREEE (reference sequence). This CDR3 is built from 16 residues. Here the CDR3 reads CASSSGTNFFTGELFF. DNA for the CDR3: TGTGCCAGCAGCAGCGGGACTAATTTTTTCACCGGGGAGCTGTTTTTT.

The chain carries TRBV29-1 and TRBJ2-2; D is uncertain. This CDR3 comprises 12 residues. V was shortened by 6 bases and J by 4 bases, with 9 bases between the two germline ends. Germline values: CDR1 SQVTM, CDR2 ANQGSEA. The CDR3 spells CSVLVGTGELFF. The CDR3 region has the DNA TGCAGCGTCCTGGTGGGCACCGGGGAGCTGTTTTTT.